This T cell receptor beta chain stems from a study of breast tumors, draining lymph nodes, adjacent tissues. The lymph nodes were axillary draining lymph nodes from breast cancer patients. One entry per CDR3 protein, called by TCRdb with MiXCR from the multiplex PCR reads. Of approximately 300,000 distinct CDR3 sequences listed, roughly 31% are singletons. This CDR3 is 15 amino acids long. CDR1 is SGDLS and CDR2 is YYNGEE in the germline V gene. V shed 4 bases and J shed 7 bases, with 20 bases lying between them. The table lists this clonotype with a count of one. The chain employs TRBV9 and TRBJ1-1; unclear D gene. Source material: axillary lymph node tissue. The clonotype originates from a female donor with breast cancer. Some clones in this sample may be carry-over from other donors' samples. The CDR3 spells CASSKGDGEFIEAFF. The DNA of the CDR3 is TGTGCCAGCAGCAAAGGAGACGGGGAGTTCATTGAAGCTTTCTTT.